Listed below are T cell receptor beta chains from one sample, sequenced in a study of cytomegalovirus exposure and HLA in healthy donors. The method was immunoSEQ multiplex PCR; TCRdb's version includes in-frame clones alone and lacks a portion of them. In the table there are 100,000 to 150,000 clones, around nine tenths of which are singletons. The sequenced material came from PBMCs. These receptors were obtained from a woman aged 18-29 years in good health and CMV-seronegative. CDR3s include the opening cysteine and the closing phenylalanine or tryptophan. The order of the fields is CDR3 DNA, CDR3 protein, V gene, D gene, clone size, J gene, CDR3 length. D genes are given only for firm matches. Clone size, where shown, is once, few, many, or a class for clones that have expanded.

CDR3 DNA: TGTGCCAGCTCATCCCGTTTATTTTACACCTTC
CDR3 protein: CASSSRLFYTF
V gene: TRBV18
D gene: -
clone size: -
J gene: TRBJ1-2
CDR3 length: 11

CDR3 DNA: TGTGCCAGCACGCCGGGAGATGAGACTGAAGCTTTCTTT
CDR3 protein: CASTPGDETEAFF
V gene: TRBV6-1
D gene: -
clone size: -
J gene: TRBJ1-1
CDR3 length: 13

CDR3 DNA: TGTGCCAGATCCCCGACAGGCCGGGGCACTGAAGCTTTCTTT
CDR3 protein: CARSPTGRGTEAFF
V gene: TRBV2
D gene: -
clone size: -
J gene: TRBJ1-1
CDR3 length: 14

CDR3 DNA: TGCGCCAGCAGTTTTGTCCGTAGCGCTCACTACGAGCAGTACTTC
CDR3 protein: CASSFVRSAHYEQYF
V gene: TRBV5-1
D gene: -
clone size: -
J gene: TRBJ2-7
CDR3 length: 15

CDR3 DNA: TGTGCCAGCAGCGCCGACAGGGCTGCAGATACGCAGTATTTT
CDR3 protein: CASSADRAADTQYF
V gene: TRBV7-8
D gene: TRBD1
clone size: -
J gene: TRBJ2-3
CDR3 length: 14

CDR3 DNA: TGTGCCAGCAGATTTGGAGCGGGAGGGCCCTACGAGCAGTACTTC
CDR3 protein: CASRFGAGGPYEQYF
V gene: TRBV11-2
D gene: TRBD2
clone size: -
J gene: TRBJ2-7
CDR3 length: 15

CDR3 DNA: TGCGCCAGCAGCCTCCGCGGGGTGTCCTACAATGAGCAGTTCTTC
CDR3 protein: CASSLRGVSYNEQFF
V gene: TRBV4-1
D gene: -
clone size: -
J gene: TRBJ2-1
CDR3 length: 15

CDR3 DNA: TGTGCCAGCCGAGGAACACCAATCGCCGGGGAGCTGTTTTTT
CDR3 protein: CASRGTPIAGELFF
V gene: TRBV6-5
D gene: -
clone size: -
J gene: TRBJ2-2
CDR3 length: 14

CDR3 DNA: TGTGCCTGGAGTGTGGCTAGATACACCGGGGAGCTGTTTTTT
CDR3 protein: CAWSVARYTGELFF
V gene: TRBV30
D gene: -
clone size: -
J gene: TRBJ2-2
CDR3 length: 14

CDR3 DNA: TGTGCCAGCAGTTCCCGAGCGGGCCTATCCTACAATGAGCAGTTCTTC
CDR3 protein: CASSSRAGLSYNEQFF
V gene: TRBV27
D gene: -
clone size: few
J gene: TRBJ2-1
CDR3 length: 16

CDR3 DNA: TGTGCCAGCTCACCAGGGGCGACTAATGAAAAACTGTTTTTT
CDR3 protein: CASSPGATNEKLFF
V gene: TRBV18
D gene: -
clone size: -
J gene: TRBJ1-4
CDR3 length: 14

CDR3 DNA: TGTGCCAGCAGTTACTCGTCTAGCGGGAGAAGTTACGAGCAGTACTTC
CDR3 protein: CASSYSSSGRSYEQYF
V gene: TRBV6-6
D gene: TRBD2
clone size: once
J gene: TRBJ2-7
CDR3 length: 16

CDR3 DNA: TGTGCCAGCAGCCTTCCGGACAGGGGCCCCCACGAGCAGTACTTC
CDR3 protein: CASSLPDRGPHEQYF
V gene: TRBV7-9
D gene: TRBD1
clone size: once
J gene: TRBJ2-7
CDR3 length: 15

CDR3 DNA: TGCGCCAGCAGCTTAGCCGCTAGCGGCAACTTCCAAGAGACCCAGTACTTC
CDR3 protein: CASSLAASGNFQETQYF
V gene: TRBV5-1
D gene: TRBD2
clone size: -
J gene: TRBJ2-5
CDR3 length: 17

CDR3 DNA: TGTGCCAGCAGCTTAGTAGGGGGAGTGGAAGGAAACACCATATATTTT
CDR3 protein: CASSLVGGVEGNTIYF
V gene: TRBV7-9
D gene: -
clone size: -
J gene: TRBJ1-3
CDR3 length: 16

CDR3 DNA: TGTGCCAGCAGCTTGAGAGGGTGGGAGACCCAGTACTTC
CDR3 protein: CASSLRGWETQYF
V gene: TRBV5-6
D gene: -
clone size: -
J gene: TRBJ2-5
CDR3 length: 13

CDR3 DNA: TGCGCCAGCAGCTTACCGGACAGGGTTGACACTGAAGCTTTCTTT
CDR3 protein: CASSLPDRVDTEAFF
V gene: TRBV5-1
D gene: TRBD1
clone size: -
J gene: TRBJ1-1
CDR3 length: 15

CDR3 DNA: TGCAGCGTTGAAGGAGGTATCTATGGCTACACCTTC
CDR3 protein: CSVEGGIYGYTF
V gene: TRBV29-1
D gene: -
clone size: -
J gene: TRBJ1-2
CDR3 length: 12

CDR3 DNA: TGTGCCACCCTAATCAGGAACATTCAGTACTTC
CDR3 protein: CATLIRNIQYF
V gene: TRBV2
D gene: -
clone size: -
J gene: TRBJ2-4
CDR3 length: 11

CDR3 DNA: TGTGCCAGCTCACCAGGACGGGATAATGAAAAACTGTTTTTT
CDR3 protein: CASSPGRDNEKLFF
V gene: TRBV18
D gene: -
clone size: -
J gene: TRBJ1-4
CDR3 length: 14

CDR3 DNA: TGTGCTAGTGGTTTGGCCTACTTGACGTACGCGGGGGACACAGATACGCAGTATTTT
CDR3 protein: CASGLAYLTYAGDTDTQYF
V gene: TRBV12-5
D gene: TRBD2
clone size: -
J gene: TRBJ2-3
CDR3 length: 19

CDR3 DNA: TGTGCCAGCAGCTTCGACCGAATCTCAGGGGTGGGGGAGCAGTACTTC
CDR3 protein: CASSFDRISGVGEQYF
V gene: TRBV7-2
D gene: -
clone size: -
J gene: TRBJ2-7
CDR3 length: 16

CDR3 DNA: TGTGCCAGTAACTCAGGGGGCACTCAGCCCCAGCATTTT
CDR3 protein: CASNSGGTQPQHF
V gene: TRBV19
D gene: TRBD1
clone size: -
J gene: TRBJ1-5
CDR3 length: 13

CDR3 DNA: TGTGCCAGCAGTGAACAGGGGGTCTGGGAGACCCAGTACTTC
CDR3 protein: CASSEQGVWETQYF
V gene: TRBV6-1
D gene: TRBD1
clone size: -
J gene: TRBJ2-5
CDR3 length: 14

CDR3 DNA: TGTGCCTGGAGTAATGGGGCCACTTATGAGCAGTTCTTC
CDR3 protein: CAWSNGATYEQFF
V gene: TRBV30
D gene: -
clone size: -
J gene: TRBJ2-1
CDR3 length: 13

CDR3 DNA: TGTGCCAGCAGTTACATACGAGGATACTCCTACGAGCAGTACTTC
CDR3 protein: CASSYIRGYSYEQYF
V gene: TRBV6-5
D gene: -
clone size: -
J gene: TRBJ2-7
CDR3 length: 15

CDR3 DNA: TGTGCCAGCAGTTCCTATGGGGTAGCGGGAGATGAGCAGTTCTTC
CDR3 protein: CASSSYGVAGDEQFF
V gene: TRBV28
D gene: TRBD2
clone size: once
J gene: TRBJ2-1
CDR3 length: 15

CDR3 DNA: TGTGCCAGTAGTCATGTTAAGGCTCGAGGGGAGCAGTACTTC
CDR3 protein: CASSHVKARGEQYF
V gene: TRBV19
D gene: -
clone size: -
J gene: TRBJ2-7
CDR3 length: 14

CDR3 DNA: TGCGCCAGCAGCCGTCTGCCGGGACAGGTATTCGATGAGCAGTTCTTC
CDR3 protein: CASSRLPGQVFDEQFF
V gene: TRBV4-1
D gene: TRBD1
clone size: -
J gene: TRBJ2-1
CDR3 length: 16

CDR3 DNA: TGTGCCAGCAGGGCAGGGAACAGTTACTACAATGAGCAGTTCTTC
CDR3 protein: CASRAGNSYYNEQFF
V gene: TRBV11-1
D gene: -
clone size: -
J gene: TRBJ2-1
CDR3 length: 15

CDR3 DNA: TGTGCCTGGCGGGGACAGGTCAATCAGCCCCAGCATTTT
CDR3 protein: CAWRGQVNQPQHF
V gene: TRBV30
D gene: TRBD1
clone size: few
J gene: TRBJ1-5
CDR3 length: 13

CDR3 DNA: TGTGCCAGCAGCGGGGGCGTCCACTCCTACGAGCAGTACTTC
CDR3 protein: CASSGGVHSYEQYF
V gene: TRBV11-2
D gene: -
clone size: -
J gene: TRBJ2-7
CDR3 length: 14

CDR3 DNA: TGTGCCAGCTCACCACAAGGAGGGCCCACCGGGGAGCTGTTTTTT
CDR3 protein: CASSPQGGPTGELFF
V gene: TRBV18
D gene: -
clone size: -
J gene: TRBJ2-2
CDR3 length: 15

CDR3 DNA: TGTGCCAGCAGCGTAGACCCGAGCTCCTACAATGAGCAGTTCTTC
CDR3 protein: CASSVDPSSYNEQFF
V gene: TRBV9
D gene: -
clone size: -
J gene: TRBJ2-1
CDR3 length: 15

CDR3 DNA: TGTGCCATCAAGCCCGCTAGCGCTGGCGCCTACAATGAGCAGTTCTTC
CDR3 protein: CAIKPASAGAYNEQFF
V gene: TRBV10-3
D gene: -
clone size: -
J gene: TRBJ2-1
CDR3 length: 16

CDR3 DNA: TGTGCCAGCTCCCCATCCGGGGTGCTAGCGGGAGAAGAGCAGTACTTC
CDR3 protein: CASSPSGVLAGEEQYF
V gene: TRBV18
D gene: TRBD2
clone size: once
J gene: TRBJ2-7
CDR3 length: 16

CDR3 DNA: TGCGCCAGCAGCCAAGAGGTCCCAGCGGGGAACACCGGGGAGCTGTTTTTT
CDR3 protein: CASSQEVPAGNTGELFF
V gene: TRBV4-1
D gene: -
clone size: -
J gene: TRBJ2-2
CDR3 length: 17